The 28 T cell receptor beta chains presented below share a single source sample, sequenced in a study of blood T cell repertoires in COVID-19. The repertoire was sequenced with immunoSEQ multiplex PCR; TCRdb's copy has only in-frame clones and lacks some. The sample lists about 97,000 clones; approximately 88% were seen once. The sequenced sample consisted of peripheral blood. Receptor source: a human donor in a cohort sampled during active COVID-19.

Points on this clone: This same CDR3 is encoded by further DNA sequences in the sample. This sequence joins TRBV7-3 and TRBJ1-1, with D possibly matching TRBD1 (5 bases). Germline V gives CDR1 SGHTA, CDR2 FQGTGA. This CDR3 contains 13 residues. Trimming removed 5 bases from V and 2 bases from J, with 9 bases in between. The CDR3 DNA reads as TGTGCCAGCAGCACCCAGGGTAACACTGAAGCTTTCTTT. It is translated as CASSTQGNTEAFF. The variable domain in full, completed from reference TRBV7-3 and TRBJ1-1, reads GAGVSQTPSNKVTEKGKYVELRCDPISGHTALYWYRQSLGQGPEFLIYFQGTGAADDSGLPNDRFFAVRPEGSVSTLKIQRTERGDSAVYLCASSTQGNTEAFFGQGTRLTVV.

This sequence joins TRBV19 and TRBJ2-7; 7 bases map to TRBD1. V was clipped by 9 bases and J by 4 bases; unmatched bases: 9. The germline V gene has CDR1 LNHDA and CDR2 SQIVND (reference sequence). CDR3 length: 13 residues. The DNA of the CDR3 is TGTGCCAGCCGGGCCGGGACAGCGTACGAGCAGTACTTC. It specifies CASRAGTAYEQYF.

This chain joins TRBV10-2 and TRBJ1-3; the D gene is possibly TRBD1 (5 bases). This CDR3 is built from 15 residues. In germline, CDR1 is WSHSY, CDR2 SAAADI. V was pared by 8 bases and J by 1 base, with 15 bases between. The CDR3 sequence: CASGRASGSGNTIYF. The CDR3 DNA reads TGCGCCAGCGGACGGGCTTCAGGGTCTGGAAACACCATATATTTT.

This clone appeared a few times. The DNA for the CDR3 is TGTGCCAGCAGCTTAGATCCGTCCGTATCCTACGAGCAGTACTTC. Protein: CASSLDPSVSYEQYF. The chain combines TRBV7-2 with TRBJ2-7, with D uncertain. V lost 1 base to trimming and J lost 1 base, with 11 bases between them. CDR1 and CDR2 (germline): SGHTA, FQGNSA. CDR3 length: 15 residues.

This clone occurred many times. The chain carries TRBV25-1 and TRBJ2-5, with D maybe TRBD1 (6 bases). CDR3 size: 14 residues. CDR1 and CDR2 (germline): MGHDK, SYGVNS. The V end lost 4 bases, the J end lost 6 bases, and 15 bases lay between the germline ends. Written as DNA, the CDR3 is TGTGCCAGCAGTGGCAGGGGTCAAAGCAAGACCCAGTACTTC. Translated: CASSGRGQSKTQYF.

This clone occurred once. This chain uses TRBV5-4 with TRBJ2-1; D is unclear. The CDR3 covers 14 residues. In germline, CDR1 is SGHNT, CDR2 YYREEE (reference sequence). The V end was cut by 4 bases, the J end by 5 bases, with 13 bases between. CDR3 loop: CASSTNGGNNEQFF. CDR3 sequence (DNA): TGTGCCAGCAGCACTAACGGTGGCAACAATGAGCAGTTCTTC.

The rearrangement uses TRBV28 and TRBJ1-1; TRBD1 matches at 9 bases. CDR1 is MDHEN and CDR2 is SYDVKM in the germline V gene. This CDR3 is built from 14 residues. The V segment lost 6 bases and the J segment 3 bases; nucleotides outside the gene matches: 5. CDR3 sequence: CASRLGTGYTEAFF. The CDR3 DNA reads TGTGCCAGCAGATTGGGGACAGGGTACACTGAAGCTTTCTTT.

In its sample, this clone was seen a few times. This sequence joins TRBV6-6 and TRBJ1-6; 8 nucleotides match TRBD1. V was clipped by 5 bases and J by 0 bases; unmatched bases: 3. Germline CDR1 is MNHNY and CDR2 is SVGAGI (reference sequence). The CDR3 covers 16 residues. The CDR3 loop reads CASSRQGSSYNSPLHF. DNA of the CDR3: TGTGCCAGCAGTCGACAGGGGAGCTCCTATAATTCACCCCTCCACTTT.

This CDR3 is CASSTGLAGGLWNEQFF. The DNA for the CDR3 is TGCGCCAGCAGCACCGGACTAGCGGGGGGTCTTTGGAATGAGCAGTTCTTC. This chain uses TRBV5-1 with TRBJ2-1; 14 bases line up with TRBD2. V was pared by 4 bases and J by 7 bases, with 10 bases of the junction left unmatched. The CDR3 sequence is 17 residues long. Germline V gene sequence: CDR1 SGHRS, CDR2 YFSETQ.

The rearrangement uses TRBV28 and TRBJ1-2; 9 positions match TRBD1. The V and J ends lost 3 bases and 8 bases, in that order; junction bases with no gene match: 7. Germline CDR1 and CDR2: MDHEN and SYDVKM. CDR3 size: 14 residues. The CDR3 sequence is CASSLVQGATGYTF. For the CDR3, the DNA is TGTGCCAGCAGTTTGGTACAGGGGGCAACGGGCTACACCTTC.

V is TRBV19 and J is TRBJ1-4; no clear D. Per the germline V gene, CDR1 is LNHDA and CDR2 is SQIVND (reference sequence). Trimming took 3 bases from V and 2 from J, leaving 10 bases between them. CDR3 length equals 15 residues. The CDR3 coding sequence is TGTGCCAGTAGTATTTGGACTCCTACTAATGAAAAACTGTTTTTT. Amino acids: CASSIWTPTNEKLFF.

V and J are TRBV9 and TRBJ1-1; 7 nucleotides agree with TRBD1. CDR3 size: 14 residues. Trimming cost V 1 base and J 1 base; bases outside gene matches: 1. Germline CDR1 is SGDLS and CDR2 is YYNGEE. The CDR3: CASSVTGANTEAFF. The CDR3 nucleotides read TGTGCCAGCAGCGTAACAGGGGCGAACACTGAAGCTTTCTTT.

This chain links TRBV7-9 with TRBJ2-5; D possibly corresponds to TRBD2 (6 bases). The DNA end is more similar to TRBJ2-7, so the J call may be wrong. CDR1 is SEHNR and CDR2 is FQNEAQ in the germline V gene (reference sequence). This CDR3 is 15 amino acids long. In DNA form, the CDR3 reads TGTGCCAGCAGCTTAGCGTGGGGGGTAACCTACGAGCAGTACTTC. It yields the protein CASSLAWGVTYEQYF.

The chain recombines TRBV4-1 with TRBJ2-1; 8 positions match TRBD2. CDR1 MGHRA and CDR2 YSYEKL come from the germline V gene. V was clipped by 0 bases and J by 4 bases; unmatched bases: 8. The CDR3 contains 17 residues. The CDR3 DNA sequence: TGCGCCAGCAGCCAAGATAGGGCGGGGGGCCTTTACAATGAGCAGTTCTTC. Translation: CASSQDRAGGLYNEQFF.

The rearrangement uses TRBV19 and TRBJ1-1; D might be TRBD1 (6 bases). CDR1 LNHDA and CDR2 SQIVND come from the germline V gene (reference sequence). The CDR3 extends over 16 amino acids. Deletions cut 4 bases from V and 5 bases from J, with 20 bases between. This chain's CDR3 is CASSSRSGGAGTEAFF. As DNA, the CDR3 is TGTGCCAGTAGTAGCCGCTCGGGGGGCGCGGGGACTGAAGCTTTCTTT.

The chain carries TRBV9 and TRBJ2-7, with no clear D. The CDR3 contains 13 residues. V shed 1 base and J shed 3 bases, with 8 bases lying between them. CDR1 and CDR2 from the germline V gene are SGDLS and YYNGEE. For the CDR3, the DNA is TGTGCCAGCAGCGTAAAGCCTAACTACGAGCAGTACTTC. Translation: CASSVKPNYEQYF.

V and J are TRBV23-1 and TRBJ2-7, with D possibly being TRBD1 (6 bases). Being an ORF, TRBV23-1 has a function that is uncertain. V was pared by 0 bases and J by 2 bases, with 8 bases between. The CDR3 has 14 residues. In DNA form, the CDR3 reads TGCGCCAGCAGTCAATCGCCAGGGGCCTACGAGCAGTACTTC. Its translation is CASSQSPGAYEQYF.

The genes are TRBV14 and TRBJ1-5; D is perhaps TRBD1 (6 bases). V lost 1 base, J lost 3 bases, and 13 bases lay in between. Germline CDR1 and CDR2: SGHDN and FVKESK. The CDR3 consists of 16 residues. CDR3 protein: CASSQGGRGSNQPQHF. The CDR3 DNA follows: TGTGCCAGCAGCCAAGGGGGCAGGGGCTCCAATCAGCCCCAGCATTTT.

This chain's CDR3 is CASSPSGAPNEQFF. In DNA form, the CDR3 reads TGTGCCAGCAGCCCTAGCGGGGCCCCCAATGAGCAGTTCTTC. The chain employs TRBV7-9 and TRBJ2-1, with 9 bases matching TRBD2. V dropped 5 bases and J dropped 6; count of bases not matched to a gene: 5. The germline CDR1 and CDR2 sequences are SEHNR and FQNEAQ (reference sequence). This CDR3 comprises 14 residues.

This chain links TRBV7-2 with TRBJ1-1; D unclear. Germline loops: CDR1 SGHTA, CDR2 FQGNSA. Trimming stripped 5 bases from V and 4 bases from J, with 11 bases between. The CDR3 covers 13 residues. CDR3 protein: CASSPGGGTEAFF. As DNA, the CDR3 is TGTGCCAGCAGCCCAGGAGGTGGCACTGAAGCTTTCTTT. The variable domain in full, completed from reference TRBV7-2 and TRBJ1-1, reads GAGVSQSPSNKVTEKGKDVELRCDPISGHTALYWYRQSLGQGLEFLIYFQGNSAPDKSGLPSDRFSAERTGGSVSTLTIQRTQQEDSAVYLCASSPGGGTEAFFGQGTRLTVV.

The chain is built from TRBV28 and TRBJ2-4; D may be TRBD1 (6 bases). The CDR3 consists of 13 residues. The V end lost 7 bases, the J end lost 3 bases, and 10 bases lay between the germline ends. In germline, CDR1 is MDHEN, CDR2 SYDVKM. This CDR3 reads CASMYRDKNIQYF. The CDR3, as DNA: TGTGCCAGCATGTACAGGGACAAAAACATTCAGTACTTC.

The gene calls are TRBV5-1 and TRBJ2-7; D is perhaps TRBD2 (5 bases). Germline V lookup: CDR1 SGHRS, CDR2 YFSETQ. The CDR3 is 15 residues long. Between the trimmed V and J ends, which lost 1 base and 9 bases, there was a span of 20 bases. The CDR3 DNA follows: TGCGCCAGCAGCTTGACACCGGCGGCTAATAGCGTGCAGTACTTC. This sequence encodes CASSLTPAANSVQYF.

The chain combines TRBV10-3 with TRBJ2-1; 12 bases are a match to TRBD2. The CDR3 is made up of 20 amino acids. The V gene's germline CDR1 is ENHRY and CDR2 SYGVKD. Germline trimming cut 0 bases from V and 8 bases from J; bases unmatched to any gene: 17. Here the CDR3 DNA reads TGTGCCATCAGTGAGTCCACCTCCCCCGGGGCTAGCGGGGGGGCTGATGAGCAGTTCTTC. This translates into CAISESTSPGASGGADEQFF.

The CDR3 loop is CASGTGEFHDEQFF. The CDR3, as DNA: TGTGCCAGCGGGACAGGGGAATTTCACGATGAGCAGTTCTTC. The chain employs TRBV7-8 and TRBJ2-1; TRBD1 matches 10 bases. The germline CDR1 and CDR2 sequences are SGHVS and FQNEAQ. The CDR3 is made up of 14 amino acids. Germline trimming cut 8 bases from V and 8 bases from J; bases unmatched to any gene: 9. Using reference TRBV7-8 and TRBJ2-1 for the parts outside the CDR3, the full variable domain is GAGVSQSPRYKVAKRGQDVALRCDPISGHVSLFWYQQALGQGPEFLTYFQNEAQLDKSGLPSDRFFAERPEGSVSTLKIQRTQQEDSAVYLCASGTGEFHDEQFFGPGTRLTVL.

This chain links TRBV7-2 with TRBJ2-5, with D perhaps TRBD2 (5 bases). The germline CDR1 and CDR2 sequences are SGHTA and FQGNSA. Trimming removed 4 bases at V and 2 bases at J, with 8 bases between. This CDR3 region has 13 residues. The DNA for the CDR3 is TGTGCCAGCAGCTCCACTAGACAAGAGACCCAGTACTTC. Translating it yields CASSSTRQETQYF.

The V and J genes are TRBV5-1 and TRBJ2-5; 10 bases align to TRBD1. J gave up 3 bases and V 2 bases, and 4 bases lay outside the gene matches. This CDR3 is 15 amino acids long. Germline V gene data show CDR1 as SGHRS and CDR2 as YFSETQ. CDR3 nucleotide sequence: TGCGCCAGCAGCTTCTCGACAGGGGGCGAAGAGACCCAGTACTTC. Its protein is CASSFSTGGEETQYF.

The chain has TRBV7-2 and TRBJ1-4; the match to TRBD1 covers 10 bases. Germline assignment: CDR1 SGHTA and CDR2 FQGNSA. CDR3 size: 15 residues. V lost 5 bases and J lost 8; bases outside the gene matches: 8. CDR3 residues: CASSPRQGAGEKLFF. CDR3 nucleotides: TGTGCCAGCAGCCCACGACAGGGGGCAGGGGAAAAACTGTTTTTT. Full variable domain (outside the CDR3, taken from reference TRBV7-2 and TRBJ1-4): GAGVSQSPSNKVTEKGKDVELRCDPISGHTALYWYRQSLGQGLEFLIYFQGNSAPDKSGLPSDRFSAERTGGSVSTLTIQRTQQEDSAVYLCASSPRQGAGEKLFFGSGTQLSVL.

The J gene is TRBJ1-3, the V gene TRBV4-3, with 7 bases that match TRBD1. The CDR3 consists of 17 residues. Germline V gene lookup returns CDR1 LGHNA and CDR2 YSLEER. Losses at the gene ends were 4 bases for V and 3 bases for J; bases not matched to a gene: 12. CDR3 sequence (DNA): TGCGCCAGCAGCCGGGACCGGGACAGACTAATTGGAAACACCATATATTTT. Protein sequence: CASSRDRDRLIGNTIYF.